One sample yielded the 27 T cell receptor beta chains listed below, sequenced in a study of lymphopenia after photon versus proton radiotherapy. TCRdb's copy holds only in-frame clones and misses some; the assay was immunoSEQ multiplex PCR. This sample yields 150,000 to 200,000 clones, of which about nine tenths are seen a single time; approximately 4.8% belongs to the top ten. The starting material was peripheral blood, obtained from a patient treated with photon-based radiotherapy. Every receptor here comes from a man aged 50-59 years with gastric cancer.

This rearrangement joins TRBV5-4 to TRBJ1-3; D remains ambiguous. Per germline, CDR1 SGHNT and CDR2 YYREEE (reference sequence). The CDR3 covers 13 residues. V was shortened by 2 bases and J by 0 bases, with 3 bases between the two germline ends. This chain's CDR3 is CASSFYSGNTIYF. Here the CDR3 DNA reads TGTGCCAGCAGCTTCTACTCTGGAAACACCATATATTTT. Full variable domain (rest looked up from reference TRBV5-4 and TRBJ1-3): ETGVTQSPTHLIKTRGQQVTLRCSSQSGHNTVSWYQQALGQGPQFIFQYYREEENGRGNFPPRFSGLQFPNYSSELNVNALELDDSALYLCASSFYSGNTIYFGEGSWLTVV.

For the CDR3, the DNA is TGTGCCAGCAGTGAGGGGGGAGAAGATACGCAGTATTTT. As protein: CASSEGGEDTQYF. The rearrangement uses TRBV2 and TRBJ2-3, with a possible D match to TRBD2 (6 bases). The CDR3 totals 13 residues. Trimming pared 3 bases from V and 5 bases from J, leaving 9 bases between. Germline CDR1 and CDR2: SNHLY and FYNNEI.

V usage is TRBV2 and J usage is TRBJ2-7; D might be TRBD1 (5 bases). The germline CDR1 and CDR2 sequences are SNHLY and FYNNEI. The CDR3 consists of 12 residues. Trimming pared 5 bases from V and 6 bases from J, leaving 11 bases between. CDR3 amino acids: CASSLDRGEQYF. Written as DNA, the CDR3 is TGTGCCAGCAGTCTCGACAGAGGCGAGCAGTACTTC.

The chain employs TRBV5-4 and TRBJ1-2; 7 bases line up with TRBD1. The CDR3 runs to 15 residues. CDR1 and CDR2 from the germline V gene are SGHNT and YYREEE (reference sequence). Losses at the gene ends were 0 bases for V and 5 bases for J; bases not matched to a gene: 7. The CDR3 protein is CASSLARDRPYGYTF. CDR3 DNA sequence: TGTGCCAGCAGCTTGGCACGGGACAGACCATATGGCTACACCTTC.

This clone has a handful of counts. The genes are TRBV19 and TRBJ1-3; D ambiguous. The CDR3 extends over 15 amino acids. The V end lost 3 bases, the J end lost 1 base, and 10 bases lay between the germline ends. From germline, CDR1 is LNHDA and CDR2 SQIVND (reference sequence). In DNA, the CDR3 is TGTGCCAGTAGTATTTCGGCTGGGTCTGGAAACACCATATATTTT. Amino acid sequence: CASSISAGSGNTIYF.

The J gene is TRBJ2-2, the V gene TRBV9; the match to TRBD2 covers 13 bases. This CDR3 region has 16 residues. Germline-derived CDR1 and CDR2 are SGDLS and YYNGEE. V shed 4 bases and J 6 bases; nucleotides not matched to a gene: 6. The CDR3 region is CASSSRTSGSAGELFF. CDR3 nucleotides: TGTGCCAGCAGCTCCCGGACTAGCGGGAGCGCCGGGGAGCTGTTTTTT.

This chain joins TRBV11-2 and TRBJ2-7; D perhaps matches TRBD2 (6 bases). V lost 4 bases, J lost 3 bases, and 19 bases lay in between. CDR3 size: 16 residues. The germline V gene has CDR1 SGHAT and CDR2 FQNNGV. Here the CDR3 reads CASSSLTRRFNYEQYF. Written as DNA, the CDR3 is TGTGCCAGCAGCTCGTTGACTAGGCGGTTCAACTACGAGCAGTACTTC.

Only a few counts were recorded for this clone. J is TRBJ2-7 and V is TRBV25-1; 7 bases are a match to TRBD2. CDR3 length: 14 amino acids. V dropped 6 bases and J dropped 2; count of bases not matched to a gene: 7. Germline-derived CDR1 and CDR2 are MGHDK and SYGVNS. The chain's CDR3 is CASRATSAPYEQYF. The CDR3 bases are TGTGCCAGCAGAGCAACTAGCGCTCCCTACGAGCAGTACTTC.

The sample holds one count of this clone. V gene TRBV4-1 combines with J gene TRBJ1-2; D ambiguous. Germline V CDR1 and CDR2: MGHRA, YSYEKL. The CDR3 is 14 residues long. The germline V and J ends were trimmed by 1 base and 5 bases, with 11 bases remaining between them. The CDR3: CASSQGIWQYGYTF. The CDR3 DNA reads as TGCGCCAGCAGCCAAGGTATATGGCAATATGGCTACACCTTC.

The chain is built from TRBV5-3 and TRBJ2-3; TRBD1 or TRBD2 may be the D gene (5 bases each). TRBV5-3 is reported as an ORF; its role is uncertain. V was clipped by 4 bases and J by 1 base, with 16 bases between them. The length of the CDR3 is 16 residues. The CDR3 sequence is CARSAFRDPRTDTQYF. The CDR3 DNA reads TGTGCCAGAAGCGCCTTCCGGGACCCACGCACAGATACGCAGTATTTT.

The chain has TRBV5-1 and TRBJ2-1; D unclear. The CDR3 is 11 amino acids. V lost 4 bases and J lost 5, with 4 bases in between. Germline loops: CDR1 SGHRS, CDR2 YFSETQ. The CDR3 is CASSTDNEQFF. The CDR3 nucleotides are TGCGCCAGCAGCACCGACAATGAGCAGTTCTTC.

This clone was detected once. Other DNA sequences of this sample code for an identical CDR3. The chain joins TRBV28 to TRBJ2-4, with D uncertain. CDR1 and CDR2 from the germline V gene are MDHEN and SYDVKM. Trimming shortened V by 2 bases and J by 2 bases, and 1 base separated the two germline ends. The CDR3 runs to 12 residues. The CDR3: CASSLPKNIQYF. In nucleotides, the CDR3 is TGTGCCAGCAGTTTACCCAAAAACATTCAGTACTTC.

This chain connects TRBV5-5 to TRBJ2-1; a weak D match, TRBD1 (5 bases). Germline CDR1 and CDR2: SGHKS and YYEKEE (reference sequence). The CDR3 has 19 amino acids. V lost 4 bases and J lost 0, with 23 bases in between. The CDR3 protein is CASSLGWQGLPSSYNEQFF. CDR3 DNA sequence: TGTGCCAGCAGCCTGGGGTGGCAGGGCCTTCCTAGCTCCTACAATGAGCAGTTCTTC.

The V gene is TRBV18, the J gene TRBJ2-5, with 7 bases fitting TRBD1. The germline V gene encodes CDR1 KGHSH and CDR2 LQKENI. V lost 1 base and J lost 1; bases outside the gene matches: 6. This CDR3 has 16 residues. The CDR3 loop is CASSPRPGQSQETQYF. The CDR3, as DNA: TGTGCCAGCTCACCACGGCCGGGACAGTCCCAAGAGACCCAGTACTTC.

The chain uses TRBV6-5 and TRBJ2-7, with D hard to call. Between the trimmed V and J ends, which lost 5 bases and 2 bases, there was a span of 13 bases. Germline CDR1 and CDR2: MNHEY and SVGAGI. CDR3 length: 14 residues. The CDR3 DNA reads as TGTGCCAGCAGTCGCCGGCTCCCCCCCTACGAGCAGTACTTC. This sequence encodes CASSRRLPPYEQYF.

This chain joins TRBV19 and TRBJ2-5; tentative D call: TRBD1 (6 bases). Trimming shortened V by 2 bases and J by 5 bases, and 15 bases separated the two germline ends. Germline loops: CDR1 LNHDA, CDR2 SQIVND (reference sequence). There are 15 residues in the CDR3. The CDR3 reads CASSIRGHLGETQYF. The DNA for the CDR3 is TGTGCCAGTAGTATAAGGGGACACCTTGGGGAGACCCAGTACTTC.

The table lists this clone with a few counts. The chain couples TRBV5-1 to TRBJ2-5; perhaps TRBD1 as D (6 bases). CDR1 and CDR2 (germline): SGHRS, YFSETQ. CDR3 length: 17 residues. The V and J ends lost 0 bases and 1 base respectively, with 16 bases between them. The CDR3 bases are TGCGCCAGCAGCTTGGCCATCGGCAGGGGTACCCAAGAGACCCAGTACTTC. Translating it yields CASSLAIGRGTQETQYF.

V is TRBV4-1 and J is TRBJ2-7; D uncertain. CDR1 and CDR2 from the germline V gene are MGHRA and YSYEKL. Trimming took off 3 bases at V and 5 bases at J, with 14 bases between the two ends. This CDR3 spans 14 amino acids. CDR3 sequence (DNA): TGCGCCAGCAGCCACATAGGGCGTCAGGACGAGCAGTACTTC. The encoded protein is CASSHIGRQDEQYF.

The CDR3 DNA reads TGTGCCAGCAGTTACGTGATCGGAGCAACTAATGAAAAACTGTTTTTT. Protein sequence: CASSYVIGATNEKLFF. The rearrangement uses TRBV6-5 and TRBJ1-4; D is uncertain. Germline CDR1 and CDR2: MNHEY and SVGAGI. V lost 2 bases and J lost 0, with 10 bases in between. The CDR3 totals 16 residues.

J is TRBJ2-7 and V is TRBV2; 10 bases align to TRBD2. Trimming cost V 4 bases and J 4 bases; bases outside gene matches: 4. This CDR3 is built from 14 residues. Looked up from germline, CDR1 is SNHLY and CDR2 is FYNNEI. CDR3 DNA: TGTGCCAGCAGTGGACTAGCGGGCCCTTACGAGCAGTACTTC. Protein sequence: CASSGLAGPYEQYF.

V gene TRBV30 combines with J gene TRBJ2-2; no definite D call. The V end was cut by 2 bases, the J end by 0 bases, with 13 bases between. This CDR3 is 16 amino acids long. From germline, CDR1 is GTSNPN and CDR2 SVGIG (reference sequence). The CDR3 DNA reads TGTGCCTGGAGTTTACCGGACCAAGCGAACACCGGGGAGCTGTTTTTT. It specifies CAWSLPDQANTGELFF.

The V and J genes are TRBV7-8 and TRBJ2-3; possibly TRBD2 for D (5 bases). V shed 1 base and J shed 1 base, with 12 bases lying between them. The germline CDR1 and CDR2 sequences are SGHVS and FQNEAQ. CDR3 length equals 16 residues. CDR3 amino acids: CASSLEGSGRTDTQYF. The CDR3 nucleotides read TGTGCCAGCAGCTTAGAAGGGAGCGGACGCACAGATACGCAGTATTTT.

The chain is built from TRBV18 and TRBJ1-5; D is uncertain. This CDR3 has 13 residues. Trimming took off 2 bases at V and 5 bases at J, with 7 bases between the two ends. Per the germline V gene, CDR1 is KGHSH and CDR2 is LQKENI. The CDR3 is CASSPGEDQPQHF. CDR3 DNA sequence: TGTGCCAGCTCACCAGGAGAGGATCAGCCCCAGCATTTT.

The CDR3 is CASSLAGAGTGELFF. DNA of the CDR3: TGTGCCAGCAGCTTAGCGGGAGCTGGAACCGGGGAGCTGTTTTTT. V is TRBV7-2 and J is TRBJ2-2; the D gene is possibly TRBD2 (5 bases). The germline V gene encodes CDR1 SGHTA and CDR2 FQGNSA. This CDR3 is 15 amino acids long. The V and J ends lost 0 bases and 5 bases respectively, with 10 bases between them.

The chain carries TRBV19 and TRBJ2-4, with 8 positions matching TRBD2. The CDR3 length is 16 residues. V lost 4 bases and J lost 0; bases outside the gene matches: 5. Germline V lookup: CDR1 LNHDA, CDR2 SQIVND (reference sequence). CDR3 loop: CASSSGGFLAKNIQYF. The CDR3 DNA is TGTGCCAGTAGTAGCGGGGGGTTTTTAGCCAAAAACATTCAGTACTTC.

This clone has just a few counts. The chain links TRBV7-9 to TRBJ2-3, with no clear D. Trimming removed 6 bases at V and 4 bases at J, with 11 bases between. The CDR3 sequence is 13 residues long. Looked up from germline, CDR1 is SEHNR and CDR2 is FQNEAQ (reference sequence). CDR3 loop: CASSPKWADTQYF. CDR3 coding DNA: TGTGCCAGCAGTCCAAAGTGGGCAGATACGCAGTATTTT.

The gene calls are TRBV21-1 and TRBJ1-5; the D call TRBD1 from the table was never checked on the DNA. TRBV21-1 is termed a pseudogene. The CDR3 is made up of 14 amino acids. The CDR3 loop reads CASGRTDSNQPQHF. CDR3 coding DNA: TGTGCCAGCGGTCGGACAGATAGCAATCAGCCCCAGCATTTT.